This entry is about one T cell receptor beta chain. This sample was included in a study of shared clonotypes between healthy human individuals. The naive CD8 population came from CD45RO-negative cells selected for CCR7, without terminally differentiated effector memory CD45RA+ cells. TCRdb's copy holds only in-frame clones and misses some; the assay was immunoSEQ multiplex PCR. Counted here are roughly 2,000,000 clones, just under 95% occurring once; the ten biggest clones make up 1% to 1.5%. This CDR3 spans 15 amino acids. Trimming took 0 bases from V and 3 from J; bases not matched to a gene: 4. CDR1 and CDR2 (germline): SGDLS, YYNGEE.

This clonotype was sampled from a man aged 18 to 29 in good health. Sequencing was done on a sample of naive CD8+ T cells sorted from blood. The rearrangement links TRBV9 to TRBJ2-7; TRBD2 matches 9 bases. CDR3 DNA sequence: TGTGCCAGCAGCGTAGCGGCTAGCGGGGTCTACGAGCAGTACTTC. Translation gives CASSVAASGVYEQYF.